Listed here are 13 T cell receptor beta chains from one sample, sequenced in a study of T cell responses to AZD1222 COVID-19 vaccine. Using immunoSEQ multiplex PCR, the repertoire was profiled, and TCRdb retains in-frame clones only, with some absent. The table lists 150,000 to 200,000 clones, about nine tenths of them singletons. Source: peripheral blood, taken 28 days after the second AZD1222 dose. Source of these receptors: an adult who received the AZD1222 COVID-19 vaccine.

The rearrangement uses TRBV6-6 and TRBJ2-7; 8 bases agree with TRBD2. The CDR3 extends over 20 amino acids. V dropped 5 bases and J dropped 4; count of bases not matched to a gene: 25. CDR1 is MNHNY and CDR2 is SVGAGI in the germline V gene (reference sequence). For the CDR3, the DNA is TGTGCCAGCAGTCCCCGGACAGCGTCCCTATCCGGGACTAGTGTTTACGAGCAGTACTTC. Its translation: CASSPRTASLSGTSVYEQYF.

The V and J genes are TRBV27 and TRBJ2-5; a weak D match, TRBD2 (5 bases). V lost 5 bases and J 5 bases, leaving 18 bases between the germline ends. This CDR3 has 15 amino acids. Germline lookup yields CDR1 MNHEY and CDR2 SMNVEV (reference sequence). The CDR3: CASSPMRERPETQYF. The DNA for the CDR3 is TGTGCCAGCAGTCCCATGAGGGAGCGGCCGGAGACCCAGTACTTC.

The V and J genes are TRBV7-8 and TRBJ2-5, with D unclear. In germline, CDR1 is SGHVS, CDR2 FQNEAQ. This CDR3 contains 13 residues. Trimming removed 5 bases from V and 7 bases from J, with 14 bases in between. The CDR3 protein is CASSPTLPGTQYF. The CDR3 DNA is TGTGCCAGCAGCCCAACCCTACCTGGGACCCAGTACTTC. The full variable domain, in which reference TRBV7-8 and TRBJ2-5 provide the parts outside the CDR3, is GAGVSQSPRYKVAKRGQDVALRCDPISGHVSLFWYQQALGQGPEFLTYFQNEAQLDKSGLPSDRFFAERPEGSVSTLKIQRTQQEDSAVYLCASSPTLPGTQYFGPGTRLLVL.

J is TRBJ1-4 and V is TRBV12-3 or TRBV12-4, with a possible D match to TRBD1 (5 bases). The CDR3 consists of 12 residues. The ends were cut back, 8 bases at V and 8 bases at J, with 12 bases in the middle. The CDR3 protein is CASQQEDEKLFF. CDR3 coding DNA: TGTGCCAGCCAACAGGAGGACGAAAAACTGTTTTTT.

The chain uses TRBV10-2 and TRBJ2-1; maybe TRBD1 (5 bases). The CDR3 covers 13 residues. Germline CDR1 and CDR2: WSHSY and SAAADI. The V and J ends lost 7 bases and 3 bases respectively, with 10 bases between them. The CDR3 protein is CASTPQGYNEQFF. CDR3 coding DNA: TGCGCCAGCACCCCGCAGGGCTACAATGAGCAGTTCTTC.

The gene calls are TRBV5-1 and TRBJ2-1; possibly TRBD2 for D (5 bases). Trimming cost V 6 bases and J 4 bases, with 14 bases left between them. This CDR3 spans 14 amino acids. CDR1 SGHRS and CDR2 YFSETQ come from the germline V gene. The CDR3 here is CASTPRADYNEQFF. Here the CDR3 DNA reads TGCGCCAGCACCCCGAGGGCCGATTACAATGAGCAGTTCTTC.

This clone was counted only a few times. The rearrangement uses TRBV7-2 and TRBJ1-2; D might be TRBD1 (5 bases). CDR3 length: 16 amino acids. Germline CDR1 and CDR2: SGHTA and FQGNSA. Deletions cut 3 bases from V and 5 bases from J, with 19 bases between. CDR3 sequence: CASSFGSGLLVYGYTF. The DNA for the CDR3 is TGTGCCAGCAGCTTTGGCTCAGGGCTATTAGTTTATGGCTACACCTTC.

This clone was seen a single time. The CDR3 nucleotides read TGCGCCAGCAGAACTAGCGCCGGGCCTGAGCAGTTCTTC. Translated, it gives CASRTSAGPEQFF. The gene calls are TRBV5-1 and TRBJ2-1; 7 bases are shared with TRBD2. Germline CDR1 is SGHRS and CDR2 is YFSETQ. The J segment lost 9 bases and the V segment lost 5 bases, leaving 8 bases of the junction unmatched. This CDR3 comprises 13 residues.

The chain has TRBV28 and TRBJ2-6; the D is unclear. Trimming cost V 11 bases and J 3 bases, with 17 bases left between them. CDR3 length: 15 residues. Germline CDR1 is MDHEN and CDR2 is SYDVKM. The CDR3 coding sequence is TGTGCCGTCCTAACCCCGTCAGTTGGGGCCAACGTCCTGACTTTC. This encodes CAVLTPSVGANVLTF.

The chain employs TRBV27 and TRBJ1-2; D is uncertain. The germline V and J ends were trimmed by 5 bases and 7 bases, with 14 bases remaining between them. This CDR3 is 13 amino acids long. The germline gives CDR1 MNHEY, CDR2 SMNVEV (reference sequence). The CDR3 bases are TGTGCCAGCAGTCAGGTGGTCTCTTCTGGCTACACCTTC. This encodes CASSQVVSSGYTF.

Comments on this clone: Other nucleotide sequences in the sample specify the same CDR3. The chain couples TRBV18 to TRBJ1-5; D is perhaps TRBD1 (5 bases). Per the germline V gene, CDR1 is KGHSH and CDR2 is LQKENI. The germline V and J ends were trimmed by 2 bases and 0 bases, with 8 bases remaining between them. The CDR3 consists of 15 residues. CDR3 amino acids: CASSPAGGSNQPQHF. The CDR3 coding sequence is TGTGCCAGCTCACCAGCCGGGGGTAGCAATCAGCCCCAGCATTTT. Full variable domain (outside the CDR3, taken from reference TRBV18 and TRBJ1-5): NAGVMQNPRHLVRRRGQEARLRCSPMKGHSHVYWYRQLPEEGLKFMVYLQKENIIDESGMPKERFSAEFPKEGPSILRIQQVVRGDSAAYFCASSPAGGSNQPQHFGDGTRLSIL.

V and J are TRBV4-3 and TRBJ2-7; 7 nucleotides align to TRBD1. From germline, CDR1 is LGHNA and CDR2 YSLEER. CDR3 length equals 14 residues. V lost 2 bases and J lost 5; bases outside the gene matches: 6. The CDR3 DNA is TGCGCCAGCAGCCAAAACCGACAGGGCGACGAGCAGTACTTC. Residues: CASSQNRQGDEQYF.

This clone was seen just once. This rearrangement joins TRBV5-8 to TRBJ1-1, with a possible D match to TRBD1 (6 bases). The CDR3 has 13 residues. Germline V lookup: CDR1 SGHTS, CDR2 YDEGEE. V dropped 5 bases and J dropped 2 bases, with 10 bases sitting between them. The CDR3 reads CASSKGGNTEAFF. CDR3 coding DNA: TGTGCCAGCAGTAAGGGGGGAAACACTGAAGCTTTCTTT.